The subject of this entry is one TCR beta chain. This entry is derived from a study of T cells expressing NK-cell markers. From the 5' RACE reads, TCRdb lists one entry per CDR3 protein and no DNA. The sample spans some 440,000 distinct CDR3 sequences; the ten largest clones claim more than 1.4%. The sequenced sample consisted of blood T cells: a sorted CD56 or NKG2C T cell subset, CD4+ or CD8+ T cells, or bulk PBMC T cells (not recorded which). The sequence derives from a woman in her fifties or sixties in good health.

The CDR3 protein is CASSELVGGDTEAFF. The rearrangement uses TRBV25-1 and TRBJ1-1; no DNA is available, so the TRBD1 call from TCRdb remains unchecked. This CDR3 region has 15 residues. Per germline, CDR1 MGHDK and CDR2 SYGVNS.